This T cell receptor beta chain comes out of a study of OX40 agonist ivuxolimab in advanced cancers. As for the study in general: About 40% of patients had received prior checkpoint inhibitor therapy.

TCRdb keeps only in-frame clones here, not all; method: immunoSEQ multiplex PCR. The sample includes 35,000 to 40,000 clones, roughly 86% of them seen just once. Germline CDR1 and CDR2: SGDLS and YYNGEE. The CDR3 totals 12 residues. Trimming shortened V by 3 bases and J by 8 bases, and 10 bases separated the two germline ends. Patients were ruled out by autoimmune disease history or systemic immunosuppression. The study sampled blood at baseline, cycle 4 day 1, and cycle 7 day 1. The chain carries TRBV9 and TRBJ2-3, with D hard to call. The source material was CD4+ or CD8+ T cells sorted from blood, sampled in a trial of the OX40 agonist ivuxolimab. The sequence derives from an adult with an advanced solid tumor such as melanoma, head and neck, liver or kidney cancer. The chain's CDR3 is CASSALAATQYF. The DNA of the CDR3 is TGTGCCAGCAGCGCTTTAGCCGCTACGCAGTATTTT.